This T cell receptor (beta chain) was captured by sequencing in a study of blood T cell repertoires in COVID-19. Study summary: COVID-19 samples from acute and convalescent phases originated in the United States, Italy and Spain. The cDNA or gDNA used as material had been derived from T cells, B-cell-depleted T cells, or PBMCs.

A single count supports this clone. The germline CDR1 and CDR2 sequences are GTSNPN and SVGIG (reference sequence). The CDR3 is 16 residues long. Trimming stripped 0 bases from V and 4 bases from J, with 16 bases between. As originally analysed: Reference gene primer amplification gave estimated nucleated cell counts. Generated by immunoSEQ multiplex PCR, the TCRdb table keeps only in-frame clones and is missing some. V, J and clone size were drawn from that table, and D and trimming were deduced from the DNA. The sample has 85,000 to 120,000 clones; 70% to 85% are singletons. The sequence derives from a woman aged 55-69 years with acute or convalescent COVID-19. The V call is TRBV30, the J call TRBJ1-5; no definite D call. Sample: peripheral blood. CDR3 in amino acids: CAWSVLGGRGNQPQHF. The DNA for the CDR3 is TGTGCCTGGAGTGTACTAGGAGGGAGAGGGAATCAGCCCCAGCATTTT.